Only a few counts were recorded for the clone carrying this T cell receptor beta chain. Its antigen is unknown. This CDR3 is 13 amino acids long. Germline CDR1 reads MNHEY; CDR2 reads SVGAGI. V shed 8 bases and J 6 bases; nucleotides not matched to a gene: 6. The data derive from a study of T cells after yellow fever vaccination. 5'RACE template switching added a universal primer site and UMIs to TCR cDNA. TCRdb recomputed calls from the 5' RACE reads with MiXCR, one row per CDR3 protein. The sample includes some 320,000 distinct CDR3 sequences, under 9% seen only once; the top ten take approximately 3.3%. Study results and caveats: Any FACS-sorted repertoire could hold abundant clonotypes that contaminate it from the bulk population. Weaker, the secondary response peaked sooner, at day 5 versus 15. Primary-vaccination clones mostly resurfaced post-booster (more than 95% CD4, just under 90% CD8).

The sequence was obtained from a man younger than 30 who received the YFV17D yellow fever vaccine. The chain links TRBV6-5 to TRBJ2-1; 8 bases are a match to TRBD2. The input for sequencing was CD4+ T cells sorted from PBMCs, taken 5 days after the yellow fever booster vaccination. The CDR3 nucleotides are TGTGCCAGCGCGGGGGGCCTGGGCAATGAGCAGTTCTTC. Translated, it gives CASAGGLGNEQFF.